This note documents a single T cell receptor (beta chain) sequence. This sample is part of a study of blood T cell repertoires in COVID-19. Study in general: Whether acute or convalescent, the COVID-19 samples came from the United States, Italy and Spain. Nucleic acid was either cDNA or gDNA, and it came from T cells, B-cell-depleted T cells, or PBMCs.

V lost 0 bases and J 2 bases, leaving 7 bases between the germline ends. CDR1 and CDR2 (germline): MNHEY, SVGAGI. The CDR3 sequence is 14 residues long. As processed by the authors: Amplification from reference gene primers served as the basis for estimated nucleated cell counts. The protocol was immunoSEQ multiplex PCR, while the TCRdb copy is restricted to in-frame clones and leaves out a portion. That table supplies the V and J calls and clone size; D and trimming were determined from the DNA. There are 70,000 to 85,000 clones in the sample; approximately 82% occur only once, and around 36% lies in the top ten.

This chain connects TRBV6-5 to TRBJ2-5; D not resolved. The sequenced material came from peripheral blood. The receptor's source is a man of 80 years or more with active or convalescent COVID-19. The CDR3 sequence is CASSYSRQQETQYF. DNA for the CDR3: TGTGCCAGCAGTTACTCGCGGCAGCAAGAGACCCAGTACTTC.